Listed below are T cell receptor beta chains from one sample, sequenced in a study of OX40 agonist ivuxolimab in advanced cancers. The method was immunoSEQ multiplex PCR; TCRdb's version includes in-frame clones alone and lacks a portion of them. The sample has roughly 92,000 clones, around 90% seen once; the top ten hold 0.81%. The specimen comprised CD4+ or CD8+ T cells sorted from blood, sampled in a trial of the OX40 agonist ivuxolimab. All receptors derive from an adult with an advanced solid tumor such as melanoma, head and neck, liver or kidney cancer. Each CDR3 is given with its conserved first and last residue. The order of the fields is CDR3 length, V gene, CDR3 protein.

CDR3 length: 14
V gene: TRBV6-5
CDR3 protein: CASSYPTGNQPQHF

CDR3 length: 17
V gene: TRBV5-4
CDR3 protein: CASSTDLPGQGPYEQYF

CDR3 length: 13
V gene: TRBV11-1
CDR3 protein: CASRYQLDNEQFF

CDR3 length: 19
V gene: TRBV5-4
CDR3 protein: CASSLNLLTLKKSTDTQYF

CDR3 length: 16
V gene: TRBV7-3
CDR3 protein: CASSLSERGADTEAFF

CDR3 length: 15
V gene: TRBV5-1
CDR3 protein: CASSPLTGPNYGYTF

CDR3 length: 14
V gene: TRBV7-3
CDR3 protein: CASSPGTPNTEAFF

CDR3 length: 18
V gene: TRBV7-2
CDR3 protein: CASSQNPRRSYSNQPQHF

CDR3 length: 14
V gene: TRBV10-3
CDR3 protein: CAISTGGVGETQYF

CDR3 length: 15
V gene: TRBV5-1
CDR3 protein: CASGPSGPGVGEQYF

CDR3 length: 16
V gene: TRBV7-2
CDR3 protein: CASSPTISGGSYEQYF

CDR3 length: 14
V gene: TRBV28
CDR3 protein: CASSFTSTQETQYF

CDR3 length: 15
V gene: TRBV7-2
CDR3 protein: CASSFAGTGQETQYF

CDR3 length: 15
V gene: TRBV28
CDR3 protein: CASSFVAGGYNEQFF

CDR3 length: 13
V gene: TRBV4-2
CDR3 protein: CASSREARYEQYF

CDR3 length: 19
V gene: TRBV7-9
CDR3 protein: CASSLGVGQGASISYEQYF

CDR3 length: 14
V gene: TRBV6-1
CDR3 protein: CASSGQGGNTEAFF

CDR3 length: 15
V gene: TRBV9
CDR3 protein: CASSVTDLFTDTQYF

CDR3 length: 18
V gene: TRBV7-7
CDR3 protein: CASSGGSVPQSRANVLTF

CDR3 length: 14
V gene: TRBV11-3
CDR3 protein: CASSLDGVTDTQYF

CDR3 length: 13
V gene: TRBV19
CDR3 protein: CASSIGRGEKLFF

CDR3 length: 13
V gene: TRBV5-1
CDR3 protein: CASSLRRTDTQYF

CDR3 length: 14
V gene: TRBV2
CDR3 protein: CASSQGVGWETQYF

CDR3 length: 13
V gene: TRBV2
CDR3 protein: CASRPGQGSPLHF

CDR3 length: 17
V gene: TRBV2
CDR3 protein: CASIRDRGRLVGNEQFF

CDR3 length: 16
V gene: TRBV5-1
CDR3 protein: CASSSSWGEAVETQYF

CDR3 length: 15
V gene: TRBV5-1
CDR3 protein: CASSLSSPWNTEAFF

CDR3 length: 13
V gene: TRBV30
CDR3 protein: CAWSSGREQGKTF

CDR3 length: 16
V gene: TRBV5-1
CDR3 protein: CASSSGLAGGRETQYF

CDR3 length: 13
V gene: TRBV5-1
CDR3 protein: CASSWETGGTQYF